Reported below is one T cell receptor beta chain. As yet, its antigen is unknown. This entry is derived from a study of regulatory dendritic cells for organ transplantation. Naive CD45RA+ and memory CD45RO+ CD4+ or CD8+ T cells were FACS-sorted. Study-level points and caveats: Mature dendritic cells appeared to drive more memory CD8+ clonal expansion than regulatory ones. Considerable individual heterogeneity was seen in alloreactive memory CD8+ T cells. Among resting subsets, memory CD8+ cells contained the most alloreactive clonotypes.

This CDR3 comprises 14 residues. The V gene's germline CDR1 is MNHEY and CDR2 SMNVEV (reference sequence). V lost 3 bases, J lost 8 bases, and 7 bases stayed unmatched. TCRdb's copy holds only in-frame clones and misses some; the assay was immunoSEQ multiplex PCR. Of 25,000 to 30,000 clones in the sample, less than 85% are singletons; the top ten hold around 0.38%. This receptor was obtained from a human donor in good health. Sequenced sample: naive CD8+ T cells from blood. This sample's subset: CD45RA+ naive T cells. The chain uses TRBV27 and TRBJ1-3; 7 positions match TRBD1. The CDR3 coding sequence is TGTGCCAGCAGTTTGAAGGGGGCGAGTGACACCATATATTTT. Translating it yields CASSLKGASDTIYF.